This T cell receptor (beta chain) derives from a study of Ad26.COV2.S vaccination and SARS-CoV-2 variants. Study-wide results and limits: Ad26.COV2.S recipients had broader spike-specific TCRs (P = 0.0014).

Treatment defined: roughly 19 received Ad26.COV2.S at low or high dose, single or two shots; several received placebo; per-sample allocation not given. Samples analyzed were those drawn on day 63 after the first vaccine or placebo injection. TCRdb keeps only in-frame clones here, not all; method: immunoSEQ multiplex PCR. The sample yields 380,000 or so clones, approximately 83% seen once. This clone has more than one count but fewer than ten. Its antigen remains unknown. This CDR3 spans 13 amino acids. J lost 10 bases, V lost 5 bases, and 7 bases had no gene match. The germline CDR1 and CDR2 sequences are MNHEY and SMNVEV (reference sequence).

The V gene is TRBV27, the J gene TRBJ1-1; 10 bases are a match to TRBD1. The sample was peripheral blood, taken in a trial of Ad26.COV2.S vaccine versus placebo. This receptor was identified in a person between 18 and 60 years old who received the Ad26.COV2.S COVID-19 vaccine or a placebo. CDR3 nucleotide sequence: TGTGCCAGCAGTCGGACAGGGGGAGGAGGAGCTTTCTTT. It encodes CASSRTGGGGAFF.